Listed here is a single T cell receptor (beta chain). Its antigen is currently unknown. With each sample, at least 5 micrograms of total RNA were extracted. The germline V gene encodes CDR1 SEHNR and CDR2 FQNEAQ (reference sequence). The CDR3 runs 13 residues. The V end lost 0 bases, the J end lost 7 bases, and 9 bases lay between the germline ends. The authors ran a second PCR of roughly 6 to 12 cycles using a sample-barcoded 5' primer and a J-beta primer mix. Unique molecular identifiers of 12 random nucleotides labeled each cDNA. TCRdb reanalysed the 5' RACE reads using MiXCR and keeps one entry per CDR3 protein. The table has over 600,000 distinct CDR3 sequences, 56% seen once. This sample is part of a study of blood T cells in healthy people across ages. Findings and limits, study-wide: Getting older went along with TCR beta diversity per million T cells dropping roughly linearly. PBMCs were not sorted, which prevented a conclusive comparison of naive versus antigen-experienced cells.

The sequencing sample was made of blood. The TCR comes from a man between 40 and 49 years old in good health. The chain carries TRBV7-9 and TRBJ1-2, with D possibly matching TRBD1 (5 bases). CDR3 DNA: TGTGCCAGCAGCTTAGCGAGGCAGGGTGGCTACACCTTC. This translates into CASSLARQGGYTF.